This TCR beta chain is from a study of T cell responses to AZD1222 COVID-19 vaccine. This clone was detected only once. Antigen unknown. TCRdb keeps only in-frame clones here, not all; method: immunoSEQ multiplex PCR. This table has approximately 160,000 clones, roughly nine tenths appearing once. Study-wide findings and caveats: Elevations in Spike-specific TCR breadth and depth followed administration of two AZD1222 doses. Most donors were white British, females outnumbered males, and clonal diversity was possibly underestimated. Only six individuals given AZD1222 were seropositive at baseline. CD4 TCRs linked to vaccination spanned spike, dominating at 160-218 and 743-854.

The sequence derives from an adult who received the AZD1222 COVID-19 vaccine. The sequencing used peripheral blood, collected 28 days after the second AZD1222 dose.

For the CDR3, the DNA is TGTGCCAGCAGCCCGATTTGGACAGCCTCCTTGAACACTGAAGCTTTCTTT. Translating gives CASSPIWTASLNTEAFF. The rearrangement uses TRBV3-1 (or the pseudogene TRBV3-2) and TRBJ1-1; D perhaps matches TRBD1 (6 bases). The CDR3 runs to 17 residues. Germline V gene data show CDR1 as LGHDT and CDR2 as YNNKEL (reference sequence). The germline V and J ends were trimmed by 4 bases and 0 bases, with 18 bases remaining between them.